This entry is about one TCR beta chain. TCR beta libraries used about 1.8 micrograms of DNA from cryopreserved PBMCs. This sample was included in a study of cytotoxic CD8 clonotypes in ibrutinib-treated CLL. This CDR3 has 14 amino acids. Germline-derived CDR1 and CDR2 are MNHEY and SVGAGI. V was cut by 6 bases and J by 1 base, with 11 bases left in between. The data were produced by immunoSEQ multiplex PCR, yet TCRdb's version contains in-frame clones alone and is incomplete. The table lists more than 200,000 clones, 70% of them singletons. The sequence was collected from a human donor with chronic lymphocytic leukemia. Sequencing was performed on PBMCs, taken after 24 months of ibrutinib treatment. The rearrangement links TRBV6-5 to TRBJ2-3; D tentatively fits TRBD1 or TRBD2 (6 bases each). In DNA form, the CDR3 reads TGTGCCAGCAGGGGGGGCAGGGGCACAGATACGCAGTATTTT. It is translated as CASRGGRGTDTQYF.